These 15 T cell receptor beta chains came from one sample sequenced in a study of response to subunit inactivated influenza vaccine. Each CDR3 protein gets one entry after TCRdb re-called the RT-PCR reads with MiXCR. This sample has around 470,000 distinct CDR3 sequences; 6.5% to 8% occur once, and the top ten carry roughly 14%. The source material was PBMCs from blood, sampled about 23 months after vaccination. Source of these receptors: a man aged 45 to 75 who received an inactivated influenza vaccine.

There are many counts of this clonotype. The chain employs TRBV20-1 and TRBJ2-1; possible D gene TRBD2, 6 bases. Germline V gives CDR1 DFQATT, CDR2 SNEGSKA (reference sequence). Trimming pared 0 bases from V and 4 bases from J, leaving 13 bases between. The CDR3 sequence is 15 residues long. CDR3 sequence: CSARDSLARYNEQFF. Here the CDR3 DNA reads TGCAGTGCTAGAGATTCGCTAGCGAGATACAATGAGCAGTTCTTC.

This clonotype has more than one count but fewer than ten. The chain joins TRBV9 to TRBJ1-6; TRBD1 agrees at 10 bases. CDR3 length: 16 residues. V dropped 0 bases and J dropped 10; count of bases not matched to a gene: 7. Germline CDR1 SGDLS, CDR2 YYNGEE. The chain's CDR3 is CASSVEGGDRGSPLHF. The DNA of the CDR3 is TGTGCCAGCAGCGTAGAGGGAGGGGACAGGGGATCACCCCTCCACTTT.

V and J are TRBV7-2 and TRBJ2-3; 7 bases align to TRBD1. V trimming: 4 bases; J trimming: 11 bases; junction bases outside the gene matches: 6. CDR3 length: 12 amino acids. Per germline, CDR1 SGHTA and CDR2 FQGNSA. The CDR3 loop reads CASSSTGSRQYF. The CDR3, as DNA: TGTGCCAGCAGCTCGACAGGGAGTAGGCAGTATTTT.

This clonotype was seen a handful of times. The CDR3 loop is CASSYRGLAGETQYF. CDR3 DNA: TGTGCCAGCAGTTATCGGGGACTAGCGGGGGAGACCCAGTACTTC. The chain couples TRBV6-2 or TRBV6-3 to TRBJ2-5, with 13 bases aligning to TRBD2. From germline, CDR1 is MNHEY and CDR2 SVGEGT. This CDR3 is built from 15 residues. The J segment lost 5 bases and the V segment lost 3 bases, leaving 3 bases of the junction unmatched.

This chain connects TRBV18 to TRBJ2-2, with TRBD1 identical over 10 bases. The CDR3 contains 16 residues. Trimming removed 3 bases from V and 5 bases from J; junction bases left unmatched: 6. The germline V gene has CDR1 KGHSH and CDR2 LQKENI. The CDR3 is CASSPRTGGETGELFF. The CDR3 DNA follows: TGTGCCAGCTCACCCAGGACAGGGGGAGAGACCGGGGAGCTGTTTTTT.

This clonotype was counted only a few times. V gene TRBV5-5 combines with J gene TRBJ1-4, with D unclear. Germline CDR1 and CDR2: SGHKS and YYEKEE (reference sequence). V was cut by 2 bases and J by 4 bases, with 9 bases left in between. The CDR3 contains 14 residues. The CDR3 sequence: CASSLTRDNEKLFF. The CDR3 DNA follows: TGTGCCAGCAGCTTAACACGGGATAATGAAAAACTGTTTTTT.

This clonotype was picked up many times. The chain combines TRBV7-9 with TRBJ1-1; D is ambiguous. The CDR3 extends over 13 amino acids. The germline V and J ends were trimmed by 5 bases and 9 bases, with 16 bases remaining between them. Germline CDR1 reads SEHNR; CDR2 reads FQNEAQ (reference sequence). The CDR3 region has the DNA TGTGCCAGCAGCCACCTCGGGCCTTCGAAAGCTTTCTTT. Protein sequence: CASSHLGPSKAFF.

The DNA for the CDR3 is TGTGCCAGCAGCGCCCAGACAGGGACCGAGCAGTACTTC. Translated, it gives CASSAQTGTEQYF. This chain connects TRBV21-1 to TRBJ2-7; the DNA was not compared with TRBD1, the D call given in the table. TRBV21-1 is termed a pseudogene. This CDR3 has 13 amino acids.

This clonotype has just a few counts. This rearrangement joins TRBV20-1 to TRBJ2-3; 8 positions match TRBD1. Per germline, CDR1 DFQATT and CDR2 SNEGSKA (reference sequence). V dropped 6 bases and J dropped 3; count of bases not matched to a gene: 11. The CDR3 is 15 residues long. CDR3 sequence reads: CSAEKQGAGTDTQYF. In DNA form, the CDR3 reads TGCAGTGCGGAGAAGCAGGGGGCAGGGACAGATACGCAGTATTTT.

This clonotype was recorded at least ten times. V and J are TRBV10-3 and TRBJ2-2, with 10 bases aligning to TRBD1. The CDR3 spans 15 residues. Trimming cost V 2 bases and J 7 bases; bases outside gene matches: 4. Germline V gene sequence: CDR1 ENHRY, CDR2 SYGVKD. For the CDR3, the DNA is TGTGCCATCAGTGAGGGGACAGGGGTGGTCGGGGAGCTGTTTTTT. Its protein product is CAISEGTGVVGELFF.

This clonotype was seen repeatedly, ten times or more. The chain joins TRBV25-1 to TRBJ2-5; D remains unclear. The CDR3 spans 14 residues. Trimming removed 6 bases at V and 2 bases at J, with 13 bases between. CDR1 is MGHDK and CDR2 is SYGVNS in the germline V gene. The CDR3 region is CASSAMGGQETQYF. The DNA for the CDR3 is TGTGCCAGCAGCGCCATGGGCGGTCAAGAGACCCAGTACTTC.

This clonotype was observed a few times. The chain has TRBV7-2 and TRBJ1-2, with TRBD1 as a possible D gene (6 bases). The length of the CDR3 is 17 residues. Germline loops: CDR1 SGHTA, CDR2 FQGNSA. The CDR3 nucleotides read TGTCCTACCAGCAGCTTAGAACCAGGGGTGAGCGGCTATGGCTACACCTTC. Translation gives CPTSSLEPGVSGYGYTF.

The J gene is TRBJ2-1, the V gene TRBV6-5; 8 bases agree with TRBD1. The CDR3 sequence is 14 residues long. Germline V lookup: CDR1 MNHEY, CDR2 SVGAGI. V lost 4 bases and J lost 7; bases outside the gene matches: 6. The chain's CDR3 is CASSSGGQRNEQFF. CDR3 coding DNA: TGTGCCAGCAGTTCAGGGGGCCAAAGGAATGAGCAGTTCTTC.

This clonotype was seen repeatedly, ten times or more. The gene calls are TRBV5-6 and TRBJ2-1; TRBD2 agrees at 10 bases. The germline V gene has CDR1 SGHDT and CDR2 YYEEEE. The CDR3 has 16 residues. J was trimmed by 9 bases and V by 1 base; bases with no gene match: 10. The chain's CDR3 is CASSLIASGGYAEQFF. CDR3 sequence (DNA): TGTGCCAGCAGCTTGATTGCTAGCGGGGGATACGCTGAGCAGTTCTTC.

The genes are TRBV25-1 and TRBJ2-1, with D possibly matching TRBD2 (6 bases). CDR1 and CDR2 from the germline V gene are MGHDK and SYGVNS. V was shortened by 1 base and J by 4 bases, with 14 bases between the two germline ends. This CDR3 contains 16 residues. DNA for the CDR3: TGTGCCAGCAGTGAATCGGGTAGCGGACGGTACAATGAGCAGTTCTTC. Translated: CASSESGSGRYNEQFF.